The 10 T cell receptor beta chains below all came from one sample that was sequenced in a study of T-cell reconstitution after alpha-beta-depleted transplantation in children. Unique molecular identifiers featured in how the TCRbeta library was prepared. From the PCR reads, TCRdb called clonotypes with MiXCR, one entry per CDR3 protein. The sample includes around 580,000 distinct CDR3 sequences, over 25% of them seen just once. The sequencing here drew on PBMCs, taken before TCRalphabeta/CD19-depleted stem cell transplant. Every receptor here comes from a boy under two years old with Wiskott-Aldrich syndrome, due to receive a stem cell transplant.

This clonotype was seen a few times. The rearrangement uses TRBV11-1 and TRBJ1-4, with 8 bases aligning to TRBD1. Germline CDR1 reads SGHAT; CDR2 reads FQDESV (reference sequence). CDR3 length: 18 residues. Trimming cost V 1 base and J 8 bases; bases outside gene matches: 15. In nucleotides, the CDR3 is TGTGCCAGCAGCTTAGACCCGGGACAGGAGCGCGCCCTGGAAAAACTGTTTTTT. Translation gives CASSLDPGQERALEKLFF.

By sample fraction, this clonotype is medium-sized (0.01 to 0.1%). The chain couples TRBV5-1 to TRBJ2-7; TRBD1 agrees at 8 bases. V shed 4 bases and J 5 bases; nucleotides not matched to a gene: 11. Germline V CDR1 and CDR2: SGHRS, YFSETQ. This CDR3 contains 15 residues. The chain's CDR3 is CASSAANRGKDEQYF. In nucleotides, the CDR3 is TGCGCCAGCAGCGCAGCCAACAGGGGGAAGGACGAGCAGTACTTC.

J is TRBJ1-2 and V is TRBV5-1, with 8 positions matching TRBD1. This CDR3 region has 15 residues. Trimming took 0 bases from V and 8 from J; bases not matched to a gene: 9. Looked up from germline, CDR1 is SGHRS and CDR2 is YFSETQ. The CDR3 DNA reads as TGCGCCAGCAGCTTGGCCCCGACAGGGGTAAAGGGCTACACCTTC. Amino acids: CASSLAPTGVKGYTF.

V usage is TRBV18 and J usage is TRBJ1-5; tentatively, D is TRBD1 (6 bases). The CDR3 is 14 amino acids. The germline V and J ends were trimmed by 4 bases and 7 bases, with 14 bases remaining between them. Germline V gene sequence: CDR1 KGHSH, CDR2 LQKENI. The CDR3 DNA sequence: TGTGCCAGCTCACTACAGGGTATCTGGCAGCCCCAGCATTTT. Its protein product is CASSLQGIWQPQHF.

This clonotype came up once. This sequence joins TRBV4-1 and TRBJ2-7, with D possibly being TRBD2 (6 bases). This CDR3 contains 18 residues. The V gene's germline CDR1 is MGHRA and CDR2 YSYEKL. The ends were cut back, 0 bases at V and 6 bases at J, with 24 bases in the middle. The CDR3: CASSQDPGTSHGKFEQYF. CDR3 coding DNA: TGCGCCAGCAGCCAAGATCCCGGGACTTCCCATGGGAAATTCGAGCAGTACTTC.

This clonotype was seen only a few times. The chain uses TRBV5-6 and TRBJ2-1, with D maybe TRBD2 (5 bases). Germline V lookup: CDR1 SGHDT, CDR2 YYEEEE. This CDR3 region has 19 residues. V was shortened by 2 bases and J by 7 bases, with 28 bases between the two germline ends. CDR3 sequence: CASSLRVGNLWERLNEQFF. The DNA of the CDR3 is TGTGCCAGCAGCTTACGTGTAGGAAATTTGTGGGAGAGGTTAAATGAGCAGTTCTTC.

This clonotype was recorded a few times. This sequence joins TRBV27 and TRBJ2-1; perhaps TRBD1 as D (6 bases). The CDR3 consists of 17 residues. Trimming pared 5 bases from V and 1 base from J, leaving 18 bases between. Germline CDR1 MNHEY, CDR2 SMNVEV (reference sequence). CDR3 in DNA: TGTGCCAGCAGTCTTTCCCTGAGAGGACAGTCCTACAATGAGCAGTTCTTC. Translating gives CASSLSLRGQSYNEQFF.

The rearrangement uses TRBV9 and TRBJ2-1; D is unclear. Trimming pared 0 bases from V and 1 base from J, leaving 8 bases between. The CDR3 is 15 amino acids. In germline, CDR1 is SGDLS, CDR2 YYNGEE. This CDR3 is CASSVGMPSYNEQFF. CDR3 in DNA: TGTGCCAGCAGCGTAGGAATGCCGTCCTACAATGAGCAGTTCTTC.

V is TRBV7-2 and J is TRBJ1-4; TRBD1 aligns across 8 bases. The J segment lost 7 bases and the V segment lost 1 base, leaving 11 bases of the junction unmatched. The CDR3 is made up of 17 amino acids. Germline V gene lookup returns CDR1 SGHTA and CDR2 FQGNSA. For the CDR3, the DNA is TGTGCCAGCAGCTTAGAGCCGGGACAGGCCCTTGGTGAAAAACTGTTTTTT. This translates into CASSLEPGQALGEKLFF.

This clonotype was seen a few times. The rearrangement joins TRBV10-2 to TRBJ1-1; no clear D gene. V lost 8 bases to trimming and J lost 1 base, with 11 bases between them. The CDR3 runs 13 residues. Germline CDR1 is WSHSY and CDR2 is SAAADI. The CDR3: CASYGRPNTEAFF. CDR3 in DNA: TGCGCCAGCTACGGACGGCCGAACACTGAAGCTTTCTTT.